A selection of T cell receptor beta chains follows, all from one sample in a study of blood T cell repertoires in COVID-19. Measured with immunoSEQ multiplex PCR; TCRdb has only the in-frame clones, and not every one. The table shows 55,000 to 85,000 clones, with more than 65% occurring only once. Sequenced material: peripheral blood. The receptors here all came from a woman aged 70-85 years with acute or convalescent COVID-19. The CDR3 runs from the conserved cysteine through the conserved F or W. Each record gives: CDR3 DNA, CDR3 protein, clone size, V gene, J gene, D gene. A D gene is named only where the DNA matches it firmly. The size of a clone is reported for some rows only, either as once, few or many, or as a class for expanded clones.

DNA: TGTGCCAGTAGTATGCGGTCTGCGAATGAGCAGTTCTTC
CDR3: CASSMRSANEQFF
size: NA
V: TRBV19
J: TRBJ2-1
D: NA

DNA: TGTGCCAGCAGTCGACAGGCCGACTCACCCCTCCACTTT
CDR3: CASSRQADSPLHF
size: few
V: TRBV12-3/TRBV12-4
J: TRBJ1-6
D: NA

DNA: TGTGCCAGCAGCCAAGAATGGGCGGGGGGCGGCTATGGCTACACCTTC
CDR3: CASSQEWAGGGYGYTF
size: NA
V: TRBV3-1/TRBV3-2
J: TRBJ1-2
D: NA

DNA: TGTGCCAGCAGCCCTAGGGGGACCCTCCAAGAGACCCAGTACTTC
CDR3: CASSPRGTLQETQYF
size: NA
V: TRBV11-2
J: TRBJ2-5
D: NA

DNA: TGTGCCAGCAGCCACGATCGGGGGGGAGGTGCGGAGACCCAGTACTTC
CDR3: CASSHDRGGGAETQYF
size: NA
V: TRBV3-1/TRBV3-2
J: TRBJ2-5
D: TRBD2

DNA: TGCGCCAGCAGCTTGAATGGCCAGGGGGCAATCACCGGGGAGCTGTTTTTT
CDR3: CASSLNGQGAITGELFF
size: NA
V: TRBV5-1
J: TRBJ2-2
D: TRBD1

DNA: TGTGCCAGCAGCTTAATGGAGACTAGCGATGAGCAGTTCTTC
CDR3: CASSLMETSDEQFF
size: NA
V: TRBV7-2
J: TRBJ2-1
D: TRBD2

DNA: TGTGCCAGCAGTTTATCGAACCCAGGGATAATCCCTTACTACGAGCAGTACTTC
CDR3: CASSLSNPGIIPYYEQYF
size: NA
V: TRBV27
J: TRBJ2-7
D: NA

DNA: TGCAGCGCCAGACAGGGGCGCGAGCAGTACTTC
CDR3: CSARQGREQYF
size: NA
V: TRBV29-1
J: TRBJ2-7
D: TRBD1

DNA: TGTGCCAGCAGCTCAGGACAGGGGGGTATTGGCTACACCTTC
CDR3: CASSSGQGGIGYTF
size: once
V: TRBV7-2
J: TRBJ1-2
D: TRBD1

DNA: TGCGCCAGCAGTTCGGTCGGGGGGGATGAGCAGTACTTC
CDR3: CASSSVGGDEQYF
size: few
V: TRBV4-3
J: TRBJ2-7
D: TRBD2

DNA: TGTGCCACCAACGGGCAGGGTGGGAACACTGAAGCTTTCTTT
CDR3: CATNGQGGNTEAFF
size: NA
V: TRBV18
J: TRBJ1-1
D: NA

DNA: TGTGCCAGCATCAAGGGGGGGGCGCTCTCTCAAAACACAGATACGCAGTATTTT
CDR3: CASIKGGALSQNTDTQYF
size: few
V: TRBV5-4
J: TRBJ2-3
D: NA

DNA: TGTGCCAGCTTAAGAAGGGGGAGCACAGATACGCAGTATTTT
CDR3: CASLRRGSTDTQYF
size: NA
V: TRBV28
J: TRBJ2-3
D: NA

DNA: TGTGCCAGCAGCTCTAACGAGGGACTAGCGGGAACCAGGGGGTACGAGCAGTACTTC
CDR3: CASSSNEGLAGTRGYEQYF
size: few
V: TRBV7-9
J: TRBJ2-7
D: TRBD2

DNA: TGTGCCAGCAGCTTAGGGCAGTTCCGGGGCTCCTACAATGAGCAGTTCTTC
CDR3: CASSLGQFRGSYNEQFF
size: NA
V: TRBV7-2
J: TRBJ2-1
D: NA

DNA: TGTGCCTGGAGCGGAGTGAACACTGAAGCTTTCTTT
CDR3: CAWSGVNTEAFF
size: NA
V: TRBV30
J: TRBJ1-1
D: NA

DNA: TGTGCCAGCAGTGCAAATGGCTTCGCTGGTGGCTACACCTTC
CDR3: CASSANGFAGGYTF
size: few
V: TRBV27
J: TRBJ1-2
D: NA

DNA: TGTGCCAGCTCACCCCGGTCCGCTAGCGGGAACAATGAGCAGTTCTTC
CDR3: CASSPRSASGNNEQFF
size: NA
V: TRBV18
J: TRBJ2-1
D: TRBD2

DNA: TGTGCCAGTCGTTTGACTGGGGGGTATGGCTACACCTTC
CDR3: CASRLTGGYGYTF
size: NA
V: TRBV30
J: TRBJ1-2
D: NA

DNA: TGTGCCAGCAGCCAATGGGACTCTTCAACTTCACCCCTCCACTTT
CDR3: CASSQWDSSTSPLHF
size: NA
V: TRBV7-6
J: TRBJ1-6
D: NA

DNA: TGTGCCAGCAGTAGACTAGCGGGGGGGCCATCAAATGAGCAGTTCTTC
CDR3: CASSRLAGGPSNEQFF
size: NA
V: TRBV7-9
J: TRBJ2-1
D: TRBD2

DNA: TGTGCCAGCAGCCAACTTGGACAGGCAGGCACAGATACGCAGTATTTT
CDR3: CASSQLGQAGTDTQYF
size: NA
V: TRBV7-3
J: TRBJ2-3
D: TRBD1

DNA: TGTGCCAGCAGCTTCGGGGTCGGAAACACCATATATTTT
CDR3: CASSFGVGNTIYF
size: NA
V: TRBV5-6
J: TRBJ1-3
D: NA

DNA: TGTGCCAGCAGTTCCCTTCATCCTAGCGGGTACTTCCTCGACACCGGGGAGCTGTTTTTT
CDR3: CASSSLHPSGYFLDTGELFF
size: NA
V: TRBV28
J: TRBJ2-2
D: TRBD2

DNA: TGTGCCACCCTACTAGCGGGGACGACCGGGGAGCTGTTTTTT
CDR3: CATLLAGTTGELFF
size: once
V: TRBV6-5
J: TRBJ2-2
D: TRBD2